The source of this T cell receptor beta chain is a study of glioma-infiltrating T cells after dendritic cell vaccination. Study background: Patients received autologous tumor lysate-pulsed dendritic cell vaccination between about 2002 and 2013. Study findings and constraints: Survival was not directly related to TCR clonality in these patients.

Described time point: after dendritic cell vaccination, including at tumor progression/relapse. The ends were cut back, 4 bases at V and 5 bases at J, with 18 bases in the middle. CDR1 is LGHNA, CDR2 YNFKEQ, per germline. CDR3 length: 16 amino acids. Note on this clone: The antigen is unknown.

The PCR used 60 V beta and 13 J beta primers. Using immunoSEQ multiplex PCR, the repertoire was profiled, and TCRdb retains in-frame clones only, with some absent. The repertoire holds roughly 60,000 clones, with about 89% as singletons. This chain uses TRBV4-2 with TRBJ2-1, with D possibly being TRBD1 (5 bases). The input for sequencing was blood, taken after dendritic cell vaccination. The sequence was obtained from a human donor with glioblastoma. The CDR3 nucleotides read TGTGCCAGCAGCCCCCTGACAGCGATTCCCCACAATGAGCAGTTCTTC. It is translated as CASSPLTAIPHNEQFF.